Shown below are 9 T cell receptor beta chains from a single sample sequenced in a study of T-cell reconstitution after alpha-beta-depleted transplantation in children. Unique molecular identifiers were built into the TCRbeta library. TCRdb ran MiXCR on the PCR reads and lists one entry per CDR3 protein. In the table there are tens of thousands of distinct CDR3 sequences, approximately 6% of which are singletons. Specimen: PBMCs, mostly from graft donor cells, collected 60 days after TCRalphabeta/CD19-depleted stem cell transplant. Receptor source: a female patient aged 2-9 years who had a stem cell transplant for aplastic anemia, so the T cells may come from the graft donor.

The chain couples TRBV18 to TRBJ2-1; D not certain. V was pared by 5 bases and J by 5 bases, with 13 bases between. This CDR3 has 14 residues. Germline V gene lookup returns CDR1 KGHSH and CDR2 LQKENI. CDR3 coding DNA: TGTGCCAGCTCAACTTCCCGTTTCAACAATGAGCAGTTCTTC. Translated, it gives CASSTSRFNNEQFF.

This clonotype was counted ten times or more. The CDR3 reads CSASLSWDWVNEQFF. The CDR3 region has the DNA TGCAGTGCCAGCTTGAGTTGGGACTGGGTCAATGAGCAGTTCTTC. The rearrangement joins TRBV20-1 to TRBJ2-1; perhaps TRBD2 as D (6 bases). V was trimmed by 6 bases and J by 6 bases, leaving 21 bases between them. The CDR3 has 15 residues. Germline assignment: CDR1 DFQATT and CDR2 SNEGSKA (reference sequence).

Here the CDR3 DNA reads TGTGCCAGCAGTTTTAGGCGCGGGGGGCGGGTAGAGACCCAGTACTTC. Its translation: CASSFRRGGRVETQYF. This chain connects TRBV28 to TRBJ2-5, with 8 bases aligning to TRBD2. This CDR3 has 16 amino acids. Germline V gives CDR1 MDHEN, CDR2 SYDVKM. V shed 3 bases and J 4 bases; nucleotides not matched to a gene: 10.

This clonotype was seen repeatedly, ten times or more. CDR3 amino acids: CASGAKGLAGGAYNEQFF. In nucleotides, the CDR3 is TGTGCCAGCGGGGCGAAAGGGCTAGCGGGAGGGGCCTACAATGAGCAGTTCTTC. The V and J genes are TRBV6-5 and TRBJ2-1; the match to TRBD2 covers 12 bases. The V and J ends lost 8 bases and 2 bases, in that order; junction bases with no gene match: 13. The CDR3 covers 18 residues. Germline V gives CDR1 MNHEY, CDR2 SVGAGI.

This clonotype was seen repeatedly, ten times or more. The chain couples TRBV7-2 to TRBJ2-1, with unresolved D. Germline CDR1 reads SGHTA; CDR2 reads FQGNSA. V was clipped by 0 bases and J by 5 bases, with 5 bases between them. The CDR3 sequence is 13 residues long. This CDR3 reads CASSLALNNEQFF. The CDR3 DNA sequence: TGTGCCAGCAGCTTAGCGCTGAACAATGAGCAGTTCTTC.

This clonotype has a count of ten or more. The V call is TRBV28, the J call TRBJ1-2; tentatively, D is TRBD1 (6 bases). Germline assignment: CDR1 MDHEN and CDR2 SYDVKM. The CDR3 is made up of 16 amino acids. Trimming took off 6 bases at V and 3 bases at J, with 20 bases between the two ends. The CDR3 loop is CASSLPHNRVYYGYTF. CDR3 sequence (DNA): TGTGCCAGCAGCCTCCCTCATAACAGGGTATACTATGGCTACACCTTC.

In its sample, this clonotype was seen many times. CDR3 sequence: CASSLSGGVTNEQFF. In nucleotides, the CDR3 is TGTGCCAGCAGTCTAAGCGGGGGGGTCACCAATGAGCAGTTCTTC. The rearrangement links TRBV12-3 or TRBV12-4 to TRBJ2-1, with 10 bases aligning to TRBD2. V dropped 5 bases and J dropped 6; count of bases not matched to a gene: 7. This CDR3 comprises 15 residues.

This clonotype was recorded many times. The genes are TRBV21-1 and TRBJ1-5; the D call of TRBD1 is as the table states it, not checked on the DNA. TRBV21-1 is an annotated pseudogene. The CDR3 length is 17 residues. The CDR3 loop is CASSNKLGQDSNQPQHF. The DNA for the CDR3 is TGTGCCAGCAGCAATAAACTGGGACAGGATAGCAATCAGCCCCAGCATTTT.

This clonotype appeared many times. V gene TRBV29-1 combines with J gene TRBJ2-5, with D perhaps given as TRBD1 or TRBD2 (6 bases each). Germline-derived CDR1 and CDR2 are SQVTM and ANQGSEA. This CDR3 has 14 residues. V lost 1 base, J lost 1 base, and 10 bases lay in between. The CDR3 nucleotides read TGCAGCGTTGAAGGGGGGGCAGCCCAAGAGACCCAGTACTTC. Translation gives CSVEGGAAQETQYF.